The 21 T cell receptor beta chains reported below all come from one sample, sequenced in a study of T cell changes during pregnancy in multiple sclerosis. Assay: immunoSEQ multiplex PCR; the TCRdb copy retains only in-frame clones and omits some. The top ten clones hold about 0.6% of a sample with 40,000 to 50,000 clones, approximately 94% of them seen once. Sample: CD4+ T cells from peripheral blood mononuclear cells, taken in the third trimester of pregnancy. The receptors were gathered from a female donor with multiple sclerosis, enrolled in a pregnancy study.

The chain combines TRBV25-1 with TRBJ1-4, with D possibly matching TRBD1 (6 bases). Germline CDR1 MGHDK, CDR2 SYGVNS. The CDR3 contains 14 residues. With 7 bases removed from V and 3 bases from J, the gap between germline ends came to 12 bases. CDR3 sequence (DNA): TGTGCCAGCAAATCAGCAGGGGCTAATGAAAAACTGTTTTTT. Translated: CASKSAGANEKLFF.

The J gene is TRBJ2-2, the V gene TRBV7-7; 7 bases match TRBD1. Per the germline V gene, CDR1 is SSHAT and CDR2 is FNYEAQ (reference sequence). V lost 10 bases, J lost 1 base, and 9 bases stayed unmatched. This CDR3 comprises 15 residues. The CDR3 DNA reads TGTGCCATCCGGGACAGCAGGTTGAACACCGGGGAGCTGTTTTTT. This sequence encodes CAIRDSRLNTGELFF.

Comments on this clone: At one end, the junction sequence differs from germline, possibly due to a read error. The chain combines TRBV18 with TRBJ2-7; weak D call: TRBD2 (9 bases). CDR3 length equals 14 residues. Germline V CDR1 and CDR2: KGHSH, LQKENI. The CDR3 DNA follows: TGTGCCAGCTCACCGACAGGGGAGAAGCGGGGGGCCCTCTTC. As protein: CASSPTGEKRGALF. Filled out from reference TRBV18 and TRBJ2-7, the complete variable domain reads NAGVMQNPRHLVRRRGQEARLRCSPMKGHSHVYWYRQLPEEGLKFMVYLQKENIIDESGMPKERFSAEFPKEGPSILRIQQVVRGDSAAYFCASSPTGEKRGALFGPGTRLTVT.

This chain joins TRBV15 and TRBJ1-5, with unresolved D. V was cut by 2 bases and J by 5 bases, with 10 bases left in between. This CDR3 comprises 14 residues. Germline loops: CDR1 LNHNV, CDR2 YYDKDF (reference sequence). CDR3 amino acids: CATSRSETYQPQHF. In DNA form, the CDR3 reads TGTGCCACCAGCAGATCCGAAACATATCAGCCCCAGCATTTT.

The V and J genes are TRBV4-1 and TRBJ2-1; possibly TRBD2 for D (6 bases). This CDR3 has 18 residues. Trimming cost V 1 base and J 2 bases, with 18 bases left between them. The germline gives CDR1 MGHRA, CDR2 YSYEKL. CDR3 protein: CASSQVDMGIAAYNEQFF. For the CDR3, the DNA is TGCGCCAGCAGCCAAGTTGATATGGGAATAGCGGCCTACAATGAGCAGTTCTTC.

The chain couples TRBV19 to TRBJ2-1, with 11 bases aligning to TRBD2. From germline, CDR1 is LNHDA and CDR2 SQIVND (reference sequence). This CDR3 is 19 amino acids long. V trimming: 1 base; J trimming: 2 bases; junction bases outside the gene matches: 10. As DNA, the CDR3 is TGTGCCAGTAGTATAGGCTCTAGCGGGGGGCGAGGCCCCTACAATGAGCAGTTCTTC. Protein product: CASSIGSSGGRGPYNEQFF.

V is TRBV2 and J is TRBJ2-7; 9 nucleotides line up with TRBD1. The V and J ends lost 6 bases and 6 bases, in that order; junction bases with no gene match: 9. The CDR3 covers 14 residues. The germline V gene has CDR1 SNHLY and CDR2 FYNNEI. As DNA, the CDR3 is TGTGCCAGCAGCGCCCGGGGGACAGGGTTCGAGCAGTACTTC. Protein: CASSARGTGFEQYF.

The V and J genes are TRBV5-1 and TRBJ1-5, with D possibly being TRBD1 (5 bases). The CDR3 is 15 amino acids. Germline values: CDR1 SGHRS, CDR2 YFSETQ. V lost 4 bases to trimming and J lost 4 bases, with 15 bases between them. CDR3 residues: CASSRSGTPNQPQHF. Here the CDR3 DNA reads TGCGCCAGCAGCCGATCCGGGACTCCGAATCAGCCCCAGCATTTT.

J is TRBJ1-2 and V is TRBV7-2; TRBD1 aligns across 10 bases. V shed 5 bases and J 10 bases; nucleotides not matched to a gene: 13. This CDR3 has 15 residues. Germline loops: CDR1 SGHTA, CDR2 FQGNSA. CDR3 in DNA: TGTGCCAGCAGCCCTCGGTTTGGGACAGGGGATCCCTACACCTTC. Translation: CASSPRFGTGDPYTF. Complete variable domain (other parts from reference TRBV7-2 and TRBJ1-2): GAGVSQSPSNKVTEKGKDVELRCDPISGHTALYWYRQSLGQGLEFLIYFQGNSAPDKSGLPSDRFSAERTGGSVSTLTIQRTQQEDSAVYLCASSPRFGTGDPYTFGSGTRLTVV.

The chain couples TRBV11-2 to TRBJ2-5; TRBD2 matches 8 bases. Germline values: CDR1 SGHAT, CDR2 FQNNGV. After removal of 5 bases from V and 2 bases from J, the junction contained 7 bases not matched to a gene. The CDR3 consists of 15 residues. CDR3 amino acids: CASSRRTSMQETQYF. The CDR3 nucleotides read TGTGCCAGCAGCCGACGGACTAGCATGCAAGAGACCCAGTACTTC.

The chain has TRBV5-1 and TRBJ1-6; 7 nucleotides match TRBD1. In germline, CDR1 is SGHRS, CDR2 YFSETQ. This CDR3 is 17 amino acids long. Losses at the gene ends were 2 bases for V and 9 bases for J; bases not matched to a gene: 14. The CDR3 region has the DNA TGCGCCAGCAGCTTAGGCCTCCGACAGGGAGGAAGTTCACCCCTCCACTTT. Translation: CASSLGLRQGGSSPLHF. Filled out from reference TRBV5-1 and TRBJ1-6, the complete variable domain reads KAGVTQTPRYLIKTRGQQVTLSCSPISGHRSVSWYQQTPGQGLQFLFEYFSETQRNKGNFPGRFSGRQFSNSRSEMNVSTLELGDSALYLCASSLGLRQGGSSPLHFGNGTRLTVT.

CDR3 nucleotides: TGTGCCAGCAGCTTACAACCCCCGGGACAGGATGTGAACACTGAAGCTTTCTTT. The encoded protein is CASSLQPPGQDVNTEAFF. The chain combines TRBV7-6 with TRBJ1-1; 8 nucleotides agree with TRBD1. The CDR3 is 18 amino acids. CDR1 SGHVS and CDR2 FNYEAQ come from the germline V gene. Trimming removed 2 bases from V and 0 bases from J; junction bases left unmatched: 11.

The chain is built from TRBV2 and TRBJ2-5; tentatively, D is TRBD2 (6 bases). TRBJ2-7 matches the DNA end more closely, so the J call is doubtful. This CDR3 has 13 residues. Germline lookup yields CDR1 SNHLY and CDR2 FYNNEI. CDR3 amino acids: CASSDNGGGEQYF. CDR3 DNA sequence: TGTGCCAGCAGTGATAACGGGGGAGGCGAGCAGTACTTC.

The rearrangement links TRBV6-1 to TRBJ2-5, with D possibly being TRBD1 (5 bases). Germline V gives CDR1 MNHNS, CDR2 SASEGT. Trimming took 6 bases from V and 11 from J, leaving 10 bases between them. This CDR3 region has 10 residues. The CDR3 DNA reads TGTGCCAGCAGGCTCGGACAACAGTACTTC. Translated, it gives CASRLGQQYF.

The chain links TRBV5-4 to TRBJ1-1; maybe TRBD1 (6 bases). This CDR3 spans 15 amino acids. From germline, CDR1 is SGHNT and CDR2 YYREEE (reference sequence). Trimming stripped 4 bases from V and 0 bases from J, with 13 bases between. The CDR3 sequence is CASSPKQGMNTEAFF. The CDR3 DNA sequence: TGTGCCAGCAGCCCGAAACAGGGAATGAACACTGAAGCTTTCTTT.

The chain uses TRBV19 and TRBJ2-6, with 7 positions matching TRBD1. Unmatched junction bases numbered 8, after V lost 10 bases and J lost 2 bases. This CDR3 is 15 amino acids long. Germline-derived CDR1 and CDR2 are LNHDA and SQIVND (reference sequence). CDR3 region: CATDQTGAGANVLTF. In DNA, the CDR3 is TGTGCCACCGACCAAACAGGGGCTGGGGCCAACGTCCTGACTTTC.

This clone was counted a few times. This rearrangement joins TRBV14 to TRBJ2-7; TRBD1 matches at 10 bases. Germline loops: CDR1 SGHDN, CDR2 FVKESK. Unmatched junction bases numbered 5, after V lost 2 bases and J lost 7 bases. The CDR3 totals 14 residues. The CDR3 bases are TGTGCCAGCAGCCAACTGGGACAGGGGCGAGAGCAGTACTTC. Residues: CASSQLGQGREQYF.

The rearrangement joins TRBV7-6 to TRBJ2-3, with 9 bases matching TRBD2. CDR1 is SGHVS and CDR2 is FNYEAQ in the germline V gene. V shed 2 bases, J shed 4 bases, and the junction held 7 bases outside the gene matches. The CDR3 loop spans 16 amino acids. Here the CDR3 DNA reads TGTGCCAGCAGCTTATTTCTTAGCGGGGGACCAGATACGCAGTATTTT. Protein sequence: CASSLFLSGGPDTQYF.

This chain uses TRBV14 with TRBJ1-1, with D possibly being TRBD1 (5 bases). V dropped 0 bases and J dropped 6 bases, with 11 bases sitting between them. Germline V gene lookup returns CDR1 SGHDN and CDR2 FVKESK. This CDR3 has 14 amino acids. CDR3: CASSQDMDNSEAFF. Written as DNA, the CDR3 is TGTGCCAGCAGCCAAGACATGGACAACTCTGAAGCTTTCTTT.

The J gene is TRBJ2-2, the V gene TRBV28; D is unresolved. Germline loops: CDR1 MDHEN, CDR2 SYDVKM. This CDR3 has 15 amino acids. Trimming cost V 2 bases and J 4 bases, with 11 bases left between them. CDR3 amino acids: CASSLRRSLTGELFF. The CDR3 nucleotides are TGTGCCAGCAGTTTACGCAGGTCCCTCACCGGGGAGCTGTTTTTT.

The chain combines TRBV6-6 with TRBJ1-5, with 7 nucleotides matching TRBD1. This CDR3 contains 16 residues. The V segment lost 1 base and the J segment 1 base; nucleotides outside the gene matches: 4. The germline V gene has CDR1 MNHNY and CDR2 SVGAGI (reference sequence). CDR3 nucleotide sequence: TGTGCCAGCAGTTACTTAGGGGGCCGGAGCAATCAGCCCCAGCATTTT. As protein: CASSYLGGRSNQPQHF.